This T cell receptor beta chain was documented in a study of blood T cell repertoires in COVID-19. Study context: Whether acute or convalescent, the COVID-19 samples came from the United States, Italy and Spain. The analysed material was cDNA or gDNA that came from T cells, B-cell-depleted T cells, or PBMCs.

Germline CDR1 reads SNHLY; CDR2 reads FYNNEI. The length of the CDR3 is 12 residues. V trimming: 3 bases; J trimming: 5 bases; junction bases outside the gene matches: 1. As originally analysed: Scientists estimated how many nucleated cells there were by amplifying reference gene primers. The assay was immunoSEQ multiplex PCR, and TCRdb's table has in-frame clones only and misses some. The V and J calls and clone size were taken over from that table, and D and trimming were inferred from the DNA. The sample contains under 500,000 clones, about 89% of which appear only once. This rearrangement joins TRBV2 to TRBJ2-7; 7 bases are shared with TRBD2. This clonotype was obtained from a woman aged 30 to 39 with acute or convalescent COVID-19. Material: peripheral blood. CDR3 bases: TGTGCCAGCAGTGAGGGAGGGAACGAGCAGTACTTC. It is translated as CASSEGGNEQYF. Based on the CDR3 plus reference TRBV2 and TRBJ2-7, the full variable domain is EPEVTQTPSHQVTQMGQEVILRCVPISNHLYFYWYRQILGQKVEFLVSFYNNEISEKSEIFDDQFSVERPDGSNFTLKIRSTKLEDSAMYFCASSEGGNEQYFGPGTRLTVT.